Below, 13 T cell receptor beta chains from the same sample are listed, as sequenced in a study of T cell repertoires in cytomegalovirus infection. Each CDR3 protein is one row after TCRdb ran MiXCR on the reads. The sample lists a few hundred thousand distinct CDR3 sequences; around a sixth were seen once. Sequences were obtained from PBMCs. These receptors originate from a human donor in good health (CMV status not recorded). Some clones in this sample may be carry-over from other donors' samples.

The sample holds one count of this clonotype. The CDR3 region is CASSPQTSGPYEQYF. As DNA, the CDR3 is TGTGCCAGCAGCCCCCAGACTAGCGGACCCTACGAGCAGTACTTC. V and J are TRBV9 and TRBJ2-7; the match to TRBD2 covers 9 bases. The germline gives CDR1 SGDLS, CDR2 YYNGEE. V lost 4 bases, J lost 2 bases, and 7 bases stayed unmatched. The CDR3 has 15 amino acids.

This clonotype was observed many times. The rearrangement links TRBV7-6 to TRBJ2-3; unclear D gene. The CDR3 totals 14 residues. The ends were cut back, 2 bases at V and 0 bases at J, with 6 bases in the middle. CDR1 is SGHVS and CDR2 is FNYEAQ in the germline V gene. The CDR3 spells CASSLFQSTDTQYF. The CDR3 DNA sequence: TGTGCCAGCAGCTTATTCCAGAGCACAGATACGCAGTATTTT. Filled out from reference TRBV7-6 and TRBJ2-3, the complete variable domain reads GAGVSQSPRYKVTKRGQDVALRCDPISGHVSLYWYRQALGQGPEFLTYFNYEAQQDKSGLPNDRFSAERPEGSISTLTIQRTEQRDSAMYRCASSLFQSTDTQYFGPGTRLTVL.

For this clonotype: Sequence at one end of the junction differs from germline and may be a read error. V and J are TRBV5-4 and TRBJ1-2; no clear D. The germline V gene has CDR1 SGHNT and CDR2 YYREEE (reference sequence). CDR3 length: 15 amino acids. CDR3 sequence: CASSLSRAGDYGYNF. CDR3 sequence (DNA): TGTGCCAGCAGCTTGAGTCGGGCGGGAGACTATGGCTACAACTTC.

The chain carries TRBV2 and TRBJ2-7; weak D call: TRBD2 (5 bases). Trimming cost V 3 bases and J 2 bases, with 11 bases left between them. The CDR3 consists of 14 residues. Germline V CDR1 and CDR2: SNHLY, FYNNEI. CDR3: CASSEFSEPYEQYF. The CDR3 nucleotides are TGTGCCAGCAGTGAGTTTAGCGAACCCTACGAGCAGTACTTC.

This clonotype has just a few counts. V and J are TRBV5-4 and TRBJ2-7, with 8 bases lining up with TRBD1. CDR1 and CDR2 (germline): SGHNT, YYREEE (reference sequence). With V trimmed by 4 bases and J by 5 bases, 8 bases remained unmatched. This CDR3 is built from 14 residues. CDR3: CASSLWTGNHEQYF. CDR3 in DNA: TGTGCCAGCAGCCTTTGGACAGGGAACCACGAGCAGTACTTC.

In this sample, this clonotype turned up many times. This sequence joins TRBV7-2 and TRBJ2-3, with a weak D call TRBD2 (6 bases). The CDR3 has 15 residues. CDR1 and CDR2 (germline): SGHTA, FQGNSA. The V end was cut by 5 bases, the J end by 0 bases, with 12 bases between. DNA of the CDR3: TGTGCCAGCAGCGTGGACTACTTAAGCACAGATACGCAGTATTTT. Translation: CASSVDYLSTDTQYF.

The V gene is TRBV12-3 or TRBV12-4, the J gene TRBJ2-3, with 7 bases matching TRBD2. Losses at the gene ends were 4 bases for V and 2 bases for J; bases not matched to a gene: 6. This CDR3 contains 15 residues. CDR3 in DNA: TGTGCCAGCAGTTGGTTGAGCGGGGCCACAGATACGCAGTATTTT. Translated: CASSWLSGATDTQYF.

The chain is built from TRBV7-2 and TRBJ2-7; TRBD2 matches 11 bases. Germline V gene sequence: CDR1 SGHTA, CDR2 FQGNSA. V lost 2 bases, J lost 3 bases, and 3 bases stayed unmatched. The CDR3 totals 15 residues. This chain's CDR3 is CASSLLAGGLYEQYF. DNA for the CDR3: TGTGCCAGCAGCTTACTAGCGGGGGGCCTCTACGAGCAGTACTTC.

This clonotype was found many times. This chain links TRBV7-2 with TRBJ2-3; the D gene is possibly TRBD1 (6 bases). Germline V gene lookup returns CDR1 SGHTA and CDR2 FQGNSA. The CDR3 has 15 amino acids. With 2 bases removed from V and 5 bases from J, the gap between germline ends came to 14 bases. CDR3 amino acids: CASSLWGQEGDTQYF. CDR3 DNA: TGTGCCAGCAGCTTATGGGGACAAGAGGGAGATACGCAGTATTTT.

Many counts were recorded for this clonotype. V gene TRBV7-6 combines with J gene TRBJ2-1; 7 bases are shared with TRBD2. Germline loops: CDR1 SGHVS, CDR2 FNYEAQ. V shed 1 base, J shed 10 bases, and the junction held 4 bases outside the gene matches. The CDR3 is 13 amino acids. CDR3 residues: CASSLGILAEQFF. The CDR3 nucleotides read TGTGCCAGCAGCTTAGGCATACTAGCGGAGCAGTTCTTC.

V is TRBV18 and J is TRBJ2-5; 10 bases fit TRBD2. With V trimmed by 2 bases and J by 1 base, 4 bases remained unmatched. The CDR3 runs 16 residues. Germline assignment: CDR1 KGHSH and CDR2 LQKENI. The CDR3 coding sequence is TGTGCCAGCTCACCAAGGATAGCGGGGGGCCAAGAGACCCAGTACTTC. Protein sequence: CASSPRIAGGQETQYF. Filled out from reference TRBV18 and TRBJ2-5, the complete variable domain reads NAGVMQNPRHLVRRRGQEARLRCSPMKGHSHVYWYRQLPEEGLKFMVYLQKENIIDESGMPKERFSAEFPKEGPSILRIQQVVRGDSAAYFCASSPRIAGGQETQYFGPGTRLLVL.

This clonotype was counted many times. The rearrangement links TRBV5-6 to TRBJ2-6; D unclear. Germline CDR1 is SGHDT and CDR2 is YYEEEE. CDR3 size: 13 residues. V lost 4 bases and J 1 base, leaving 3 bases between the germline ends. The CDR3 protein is CASSVSGANVLTF. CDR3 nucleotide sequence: TGTGCCAGCAGCGTATCTGGGGCCAACGTCCTGACTTTC.

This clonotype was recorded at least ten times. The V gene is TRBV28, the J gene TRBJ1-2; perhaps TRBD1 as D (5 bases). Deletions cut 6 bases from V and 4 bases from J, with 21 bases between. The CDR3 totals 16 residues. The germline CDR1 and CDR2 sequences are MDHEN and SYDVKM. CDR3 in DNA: TGTGCCAGCAGACTTCGGGACTCGAAATCGGCCTATGGCTACACCTTC. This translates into CASRLRDSKSAYGYTF.